This T cell receptor (beta chain) was sequenced for a study of control samples from healthy donors and cancer patients. V was pared by 4 bases and J by 2 bases, with 15 bases between. The germline gives CDR1 SGHAT, CDR2 FQNNGV. There are 15 residues in the CDR3. Profiled with immunoSEQ multiplex PCR; TCRdb holds only in-frame clones, not every one. The repertoire has about 100,000 clones, about 90% of them found once; the top ten carry approximately 20%. The sample comprised blood. This TCR derives from a woman aged 50 to 65 in good health. The gene calls are TRBV11-2 and TRBJ2-7, with D possibly matching TRBD2 (6 bases). CDR3 nucleotide sequence: TGTGCCAGCAGCTACGGTGCGGGGCTGGCCTACGAGCAGTACTTC. Its translation is CASSYGAGLAYEQYF.